The clone carrying this T cell receptor beta chain was counted a few times. Its specificity is unknown. V gave up 1 base and J gave up 6 bases, with 9 bases separating them. The germline gives CDR1 LGHNA, CDR2 YSLEER. The CDR3 is 14 amino acids. The sample originates from a study of T-cell reconstitution after alpha-beta-depleted transplantation in children. Unique molecular identifiers tagged the TCRbeta library. TCRdb re-analysed the PCR reads in MiXCR, keeping a single row per CDR3 protein. The table shows hundreds of thousands of distinct CDR3 sequences, with 13% occurring only once. General study points: T-cell counts and diversity were attributed mostly to newly produced T cells one year after transplant. Diversity of TCRbeta at day 60 was high in some patients, arising from surviving recipient T cells and thymic progenitors. Several hundred expanded graft clones reportedly gave rise to the alpha-beta T cells present about two months after transplant.

The rearrangement links TRBV4-3 to TRBJ1-4, with D hard to call. Sequencing was performed on PBMCs, mostly from graft donor cells, taken 360 days after TCRalphabeta/CD19-depleted stem cell transplant. The clonotype comes from a male patient younger than 18 who had a stem cell transplant for acute myeloid leukemia, so the T cells may come from the graft donor. CDR3 region: CASSQVSFDEKLFF. CDR3 sequence (DNA): TGCGCCAGCAGCCAAGTCAGTTTTGATGAAAAACTGTTTTTT.